This T cell receptor (beta chain) was profiled in a study of blood T cell repertoires in COVID-19. Looking at the study overall: There were acute and convalescent COVID-19 samples, and they came from the United States, Italy and Spain. The cDNA or gDNA used as material had been derived from T cells, B-cell-depleted T cells, or PBMCs.

The germline V gene has CDR1 LNHDA and CDR2 SQIVND (reference sequence). The CDR3 loop spans 18 amino acids. The V segment lost 6 bases and the J segment 3 bases; nucleotides outside the gene matches: 16. Original processing methods: Nucleated cell counts were estimated from reference gene primer amplification. TCRdb's copy holds only in-frame clones and misses some; the assay was immunoSEQ multiplex PCR. V, J and clone size derive from that table, while D and trimming were established from the DNA sequence. The repertoire holds fewer than 350,000 clones, with roughly 88% as singletons. The chain carries TRBV19 and TRBJ2-2, with 7 bases matching TRBD1. The sequence came from a man between 18 and 29 years old with active or convalescent COVID-19. Sequencing was done on a sample of peripheral blood. The CDR3 loop reads CASSLTAGQVRDTGELFF. CDR3 nucleotide sequence: TGTGCCAGTAGCCTAACCGCCGGACAGGTCCGCGACACCGGGGAGCTGTTTTTT.